This T cell receptor (beta chain) was recorded in a study of human T cells and chemical hapten exposure. Study details: TCR yields differed between samples (mainly from small differences in pooled library volume). Overall study results and limits: With regard to DPC sensitization, TCRs above 1 in 1000 frequency did not change.

This clonotype was counted a few times. Its specificity is not known. Unique molecular identifiers were attached to individual cDNA molecules during library preparation. In the original analysis: Counting gave a median of about 89,000 TCRs per sample, with values ranging from roughly 20,000 to 750,000. Each CDR3 protein gets one entry after TCRdb re-called the reads with MiXCR. These V and J calls rely on TCRdb rather than the paper's analysis. The data show around 120,000 distinct CDR3 sequences, 8% to 9.5% seen once. Unfractionated whole blood was the source of the extracted total RNA. The CDR3 extends over 13 amino acids. V shed 7 bases and J 6 bases; nucleotides not matched to a gene: 7. The germline gives CDR1 SGDLS, CDR2 YYNGEE.

The receptor's source is a human donor in good health. Some clones in this sample may be carry-over from other donors' samples. Sequencing was performed on whole blood. The rearrangement links TRBV9 to TRBJ2-1; the match to TRBD2 covers 7 bases. The DNA of the CDR3 is TGTGCCAGCGGGAGGGCCGGGGTCAATGAGCAGTTCTTC. It translates to CASGRAGVNEQFF.